The entry that follows covers one TCR beta chain sequence. These data come from a study of patients and donors after allogeneic stem cell transplantation. TCRdb re-called the RT-PCR reads through MiXCR, storing one row per CDR3 protein. The sample yields around 200,000 distinct CDR3 sequences, 35% to 45% seen once. The CDR3 has 14 amino acids. Looked up from germline, CDR1 is DFQATT and CDR2 is SNEGSKA (reference sequence). The germline V and J ends were trimmed by 0 bases and 9 bases, with 15 bases remaining between them. The chain employs TRBV20-1 and TRBJ1-5; D gene uncertain. Sequenced sample: blood, either unsorted or a sorted T cell fraction (not recorded which). The TCR originated in a human donor who was either an allogeneic HSCT recipient or a stem cell or donor lymphocyte infusion donor (not recorded which). It is not recorded whose cells these are; they may come from a transplant donor. CDR3 amino acids: CSARDLDGVGPQHF. The CDR3 DNA reads TGCAGTGCTAGAGATCTGGACGGCGTAGGGCCCCAGCATTTT.